Listed here is a single T cell receptor (beta chain). Its antigen is currently unknown. Libraries were prepared by immunoSEQ multiplex PCR; TCRdb keeps only in-frame clonotypes and omits some of them. The table has 95,000 to 150,000 clones, more than 85% seen once. The source of the sample is a study of T cell responses to AZD1222 COVID-19 vaccine. Study-wide findings and caveats: Seropositivity was recorded at baseline in only six AZD1222 recipients.

The material sequenced was peripheral blood, taken on day 0 of MenACWY control vaccination. The source of this sequence is an adult in good health.

CDR3 DNA sequence: TGTGCCAGCAGGGACGCGGGGACAGGGTCTGAAGATACGCAGTATTTT. Amino acid sequence: CASRDAGTGSEDTQYF. The V and J genes are TRBV6-6 and TRBJ2-3; 9 positions agree with TRBD1. V was pared by 6 bases and J by 5 bases, with 12 bases of the junction left unmatched. Looked up from germline, CDR1 is MNHNY and CDR2 is SVGAGI (reference sequence). The CDR3 is 16 residues long.